The 32 T cell receptor beta chains below come from one sample, sequenced in a study of T cells in Graves' hyperthyroidism and ophthalmopathy. Amplification of TCR beta CDR3 regions was performed using RNA transcripts as template. A first-round RT-PCR of the TCR CDR3 used the HTBI primer set. TCRdb called the multiplex PCR reads again in MiXCR, with one record for every CDR3 protein. The data contain 380,000 or so distinct CDR3 sequences, about 14% of them singletons. Sample: blood. These receptors all come from a man under 40 with Graves' hyperthyroidism that later progressed to Graves' ophthalmopathy.

The V and J genes are TRBV20-1 and TRBJ2-7; D possibly matches TRBD1 or TRBD2 (6 bases each). CDR3 length equals 12 residues. Trimming removed 5 bases at V and 7 bases at J, with 15 bases between. CDR1 is DFQATT and CDR2 is SNEGSKA in the germline V gene (reference sequence). Here the CDR3 DNA reads TGCAGTGCTGGGGGGCAGGGTAGGGAGCAGTACTTC. It yields the protein CSAGGQGREQYF.

This clonotype was counted many times. The chain carries TRBV2 and TRBJ1-1; no firm D call. CDR3 length: 15 amino acids. Trimming stripped 2 bases from V and 0 bases from J, with 10 bases between. Germline V gene data show CDR1 as SNHLY and CDR2 as FYNNEI. CDR3 in amino acids: CASSEYRAMNTEAFF. In nucleotides, the CDR3 is TGTGCCAGCAGTGAATACCGGGCTATGAACACTGAAGCTTTCTTT.

V and J are TRBV12-3 or TRBV12-4 and TRBJ2-7, with D hard to call. The CDR3 is 15 residues long. V was cut by 4 bases and J by 1 base, with 14 bases left in between. CDR3 protein: CASSYSVSVSYEQYF. The CDR3 DNA is TGTGCCAGCAGTTACTCGGTCTCGGTGTCCTACGAGCAGTACTTC.

This clonotype was found many times. The J gene is TRBJ1-3, the V gene TRBV11-2; unclear D gene. CDR1 is SGHAT, CDR2 FQNNGV, per germline. Trimming removed 8 bases at V and 0 bases at J, with 8 bases between. The CDR3 has 13 residues. CDR3 residues: CASGEISGNTIYF. The CDR3 region has the DNA TGTGCCAGCGGAGAAATCTCTGGAAACACCATATATTTT.

The chain joins TRBV18 to TRBJ2-5; no reliable D call. Germline CDR1 and CDR2: KGHSH and LQKENI. CDR3 size: 14 residues. V was shortened by 0 bases and J by 5 bases, with 10 bases between the two germline ends. CDR3 in DNA: TGTGCCAGCTCACCACCGTTGGGGAAGGAGACCCAGTACTTC. Encoded protein: CASSPPLGKETQYF.

With regard to this clonotype: This could be a read error, since a much larger clone is one nucleotide away. The V gene is TRBV18, the J gene TRBJ2-3; the match to TRBD1 covers 8 bases. This CDR3 has 12 residues. The germline V gene has CDR1 KGHSH and CDR2 LQKENI. This CDR3 is CTSSDRGDTQYF. The CDR3, as DNA: TGTACCAGCTCAGACAGGGGAGATACGCAGTATTTT.

Ten or more counts support this clonotype. The V call is TRBV28, the J call TRBJ1-6; tentative D call: TRBD1 (6 bases). This CDR3 is built from 15 residues. The V and J ends lost 5 bases and 7 bases respectively, with 15 bases between them. The germline CDR1 and CDR2 sequences are MDHEN and SYDVKM. Here the CDR3 reads CASSRIGRGNSPLHF. CDR3 DNA: TGTGCCAGCAGTCGTATAGGCAGGGGAAATTCACCCCTCCACTTT.

Comment on this clonotype: This sequence may be a read error, since a much larger clone differs from it by one base. This chain connects TRBV27 to TRBJ2-1; perhaps D is TRBD1 or TRBD2 (5 bases each). Germline-derived CDR1 and CDR2 are MNHEY and SMNVEV (reference sequence). This CDR3 is 11 amino acids long. The V end was cut by 6 bases, the J end by 12 bases, with 12 bases between. The CDR3 DNA sequence: TGTGCCAGCAGCGGGGCGCTTGGGCAGTTCTTC. As protein: CASSGALGQFF.

Details on this clonotype: A much larger clone sits a single nucleotide away, making a read error possible. This chain uses TRBV18 with TRBJ1-5; D unresolved. The CDR3 extends over 14 amino acids. Germline loops: CDR1 KGHSH, CDR2 LQKENI. The CDR3 DNA reads TGTGCCAGCTCACCACCATCCAGCAATCAGCCCCATCATTTT. Translating it yields CASSPPSSNQPHHF.

This chain uses TRBV20-1 with TRBJ1-5, with 11 bases aligning to TRBD1. Trimming at V came to 1 base and at J to 6 bases, leaving 5 bases not matched to a gene. CDR1 is DFQATT, CDR2 SNEGSKA, per germline (reference sequence). The CDR3 loop spans 15 amino acids. The CDR3 bases are TGCAGTGCTAGAGGTGGGGGGACAGGGGGTCAGCCCCAGCATTTT. The encoded protein is CSARGGGTGGQPQHF.

This clonotype occurred once. The chain uses TRBV5-5 and TRBJ2-6; D unclear. CDR1 is SGHKS, CDR2 YYEKEE, per germline (reference sequence). V lost 4 bases and J 0 bases, leaving 14 bases between the germline ends. The CDR3 is 17 amino acids. The CDR3 is CASSETPGVSGANVLTF. The CDR3 nucleotides read TGTGCCAGCAGCGAGACTCCAGGTGTCTCTGGGGCCAACGTCCTGACTTTC.

This clonotype has at least ten counts. V gene TRBV29-1 combines with J gene TRBJ1-1; the match to TRBD1 covers 9 bases. The CDR3 spans 16 residues. The trim removed 3 bases at V and 1 base at J, leaving 9 bases unmatched. Germline lookup yields CDR1 SQVTM and CDR2 ANQGSEA. This chain's CDR3 is CSVEKWTGVRNTEAFF. The CDR3 DNA sequence: TGCAGCGTTGAGAAGTGGACAGGGGTCAGGAACACTGAAGCTTTCTTT.

The chain employs TRBV18 and TRBJ2-2; D gene ambiguous. V was pared by 1 base and J by 0 bases, with 9 bases between. The CDR3 spans 16 residues. The germline V gene has CDR1 KGHSH and CDR2 LQKENI. The CDR3 loop reads CASSPLPETNTGELFF. The CDR3 nucleotides are TGTGCCAGCTCACCACTCCCGGAAACGAACACCGGGGAGCTGTTTTTT.

This clonotype was counted ten times or more. The J gene is TRBJ1-6, the V gene TRBV7-8; D is undetermined. This CDR3 spans 16 amino acids. The germline V and J ends were trimmed by 1 base and 6 bases, with 13 bases remaining between them. Germline V CDR1 and CDR2: SGHVS, FQNEAQ. The CDR3 here is CASSLGALRSNSPLHF. The CDR3 region has the DNA TGTGCCAGCAGCTTAGGGGCCCTAAGGAGTAATTCACCCCTCCACTTT. Complete variable domain (other parts from reference TRBV7-8 and TRBJ1-6): GAGVSQSPRYKVAKRGQDVALRCDPISGHVSLFWYQQALGQGPEFLTYFQNEAQLDKSGLPSDRFFAERPEGSVSTLKIQRTQQEDSAVYLCASSLGALRSNSPLHFGNGTRLTVT.

CDR3 amino acids: CASSEAWGSPYGYTF. The CDR3 coding sequence is TGTGCCAGCAGTGAAGCGTGGGGGTCCCCCTATGGCTACACCTTC. V and J are TRBV6-1 and TRBJ1-2; D is possibly TRBD1 (5 bases). CDR3 length equals 15 residues. Germline CDR1 reads MNHNS; CDR2 reads SASEGT. V lost 0 bases and J 4 bases, leaving 12 bases between the germline ends.

This clonotype was seen many times. The genes are TRBV20-1 and TRBJ1-1; D is possibly TRBD1 (6 bases). Germline CDR1 and CDR2: DFQATT and SNEGSKA (reference sequence). V lost 1 base and J 1 base, leaving 16 bases between the germline ends. CDR3 size: 16 residues. CDR3 region: CSARGGRGIANTEAFF. The CDR3 nucleotides read TGCAGTGCTAGAGGGGGCAGGGGAATAGCGAACACTGAAGCTTTCTTT.

This clonotype was seen a few times. V usage is TRBV18 and J usage is TRBJ1-2, with D tentatively TRBD1 (5 bases). Germline CDR1 is KGHSH and CDR2 is LQKENI. CDR3 size: 15 residues. Trimming left V 3 bases short and J 6 bases short, with 17 bases between. For the CDR3, the DNA is TGTGCCAGCTCACCGGGGATCGGGGGAATAGATGGCTACACCTTC. It encodes CASSPGIGGIDGYTF.

This clonotype showed up many times. The V and J genes are TRBV7-9 and TRBJ2-7; unclear D gene. CDR1 SEHNR and CDR2 FQNEAQ come from the germline V gene (reference sequence). The V end lost 5 bases, the J end lost 0 bases, and 8 bases lay between the germline ends. This CDR3 is built from 13 residues. The CDR3, as DNA: TGTGCCAGCAGCACCAGTAGCTCCTACGAGCAGTACTTC. Its translation: CASSTSSSYEQYF.

The V and J genes are TRBV6-1 and TRBJ2-3; D gene ambiguous. V lost 2 bases to trimming and J lost 2 bases, with 11 bases between them. The CDR3 sequence is 15 residues long. Germline V gene lookup returns CDR1 MNHNS and CDR2 SASEGT. CDR3 loop: CASSEQEHDTDTQYF. CDR3 nucleotide sequence: TGTGCCAGCAGTGAACAGGAACACGACACAGATACGCAGTATTTT.

At least ten counts were recorded for this clonotype. The chain links TRBV6-1 to TRBJ1-2; a possible D gene is TRBD1 (6 bases). V gave up 4 bases and J gave up 0 bases, with 12 bases separating them. The CDR3 covers 15 residues. CDR1 MNHNS and CDR2 SASEGT come from the germline V gene. The DNA for the CDR3 is TGTGCCAGCAGTGGGACCGGGACAACTAACTATGGCTACACCTTC. Translated, it gives CASSGTGTTNYGYTF.

This clonotype has at least ten counts. This chain links TRBV20-1 with TRBJ2-7; a weak D match, TRBD1 (8 bases). The V and J ends lost 6 bases and 5 bases respectively, with 20 bases between them. Germline values: CDR1 DFQATT, CDR2 SNEGSKA (reference sequence). The CDR3 has 14 residues. The CDR3 loop is CSAPNRGGFDEQYF. The CDR3 nucleotides read TGCAGTGCCCCCAACAGGGGGGGGTTCGACGAGCAGTACTTC.

This clonotype was seen only a few times. The V call is TRBV25-1, the J call TRBJ2-7; D tentatively reads TRBD1 or TRBD2 (7 bases each). The CDR3 has 15 amino acids. In germline, CDR1 is MGHDK, CDR2 SYGVNS. V was shortened by 2 bases and J by 6 bases, with 17 bases between the two germline ends. The CDR3 DNA reads as TGTGCCAGCAGTGAACCCTTAGGGGGCGGGGGCGAGCAGTACTTC. Translation: CASSEPLGGGGEQYF.

The V gene is TRBV20-1, the J gene TRBJ2-5; TRBD2 matches at 10 bases. The germline V gene has CDR1 DFQATT and CDR2 SNEGSKA (reference sequence). There are 16 residues in the CDR3. Germline trimming cut 5 bases from V and 3 bases from J; bases unmatched to any gene: 12. DNA of the CDR3: TGCAGTGCTCCACCGAGGACTAGCGGAACTAAAGAGACCCAGTACTTC. Its translation: CSAPPRTSGTKETQYF.

The table lists this clonotype with many counts. The V and J genes are TRBV7-8 and TRBJ2-7; D gene unclear. The ends were cut back, 5 bases at V and 0 bases at J, with 5 bases in the middle. The germline V gene has CDR1 SGHVS and CDR2 FQNEAQ. The CDR3 extends over 12 amino acids. In DNA form, the CDR3 reads TGTGCCAGCAGCCTCCGCTCCTACGAGCAGTACTTC. Encoded protein: CASSLRSYEQYF.

The chain's CDR3 is CAGRGNYGYTF. The DNA for the CDR3 is TGTGCCGGAAGGGGTAACTATGGCTACACCTTC. The genes are TRBV28 and TRBJ1-2, with TRBD1 as a possible D gene (5 bases). V was pared by 11 bases and J by 1 base, with 8 bases between. This CDR3 is built from 11 residues. CDR1 and CDR2 from the germline V gene are MDHEN and SYDVKM.

This clonotype was seen more than once but under ten times. The chain recombines TRBV3-1 with TRBJ2-5; weak D call: TRBD2 (5 bases). The CDR3 is 14 residues long. V dropped 0 bases and J dropped 5 bases, with 10 bases sitting between them. Germline-derived CDR1 and CDR2 are LGHDT and YNNKEL (reference sequence). Written as DNA, the CDR3 is TGTGCCAGCAGCCAAGACCTAGCAGTGGAGACCCAGTACTTC. Translated, it gives CASSQDLAVETQYF.

This clonotype has a single count. This may come from a read error, since a much larger clone is one base off. This chain connects TRBV28 to TRBJ2-7; D ambiguous. The CDR3 is 13 residues long. V was clipped by 8 bases and J by 8 bases, with 19 bases between them. Germline V gene lookup returns CDR1 MDHEN and CDR2 SYDVKM. The chain's CDR3 is CASDGVISDKQYF. Written as DNA, the CDR3 is TGTGCCAGCGATGGGGTCATATCCGACAAGCAGTACTTC. Supplemented by reference TRBV28 and TRBJ2-7, the full variable domain reads DVKVTQSSRYLVKRTGEKVFLECVQDMDHENMFWYRQDPGLGLRLIYFSYDVKMKEKGDIPEGYSVSREKKERFSLILESASTNQTSMYLCASDGVISDKQYFGPGTRLTVT.

This clonotype was observed a few times. This sequence joins TRBV5-4 and TRBJ2-5; 9 nucleotides line up with TRBD2. There are 14 residues in the CDR3. V dropped 2 bases and J dropped 2; count of bases not matched to a gene: 1. In germline, CDR1 is SGHNT, CDR2 YYREEE (reference sequence). The CDR3 protein is CASSFLAGQETQYF. CDR3 in DNA: TGTGCCAGCAGCTTCCTAGCGGGGCAAGAGACCCAGTACTTC.

The chain couples TRBV6-1 to TRBJ1-2; TRBD1 might be the D (5 bases). Germline V gene sequence: CDR1 MNHNS, CDR2 SASEGT. The V and J ends lost 7 bases and 6 bases respectively, with 15 bases between them. The CDR3 is 13 residues long. The CDR3 DNA follows: TGTGCCAGCACCCCTGGCAGGGCCAATGGCTACACCTTC. Translated, it gives CASTPGRANGYTF.

This clonotype was detected only a few times. The rearrangement links TRBV6-1 to TRBJ1-1; 8 nucleotides align to TRBD1. V dropped 5 bases and J dropped 6; count of bases not matched to a gene: 11. The CDR3 has 15 amino acids. Germline V gene data show CDR1 as MNHNS and CDR2 as SASEGT. The CDR3 region is CASSISGGGGSEAFF. CDR3 DNA sequence: TGTGCCAGCAGTATCTCAGGGGGCGGGGGTTCTGAAGCTTTCTTT.

This clonotype has ten or more counts. The rearrangement uses TRBV6-1 and TRBJ1-1; TRBD1 agrees at 7 bases. CDR1 MNHNS and CDR2 SASEGT come from the germline V gene. The CDR3 spans 17 residues. The V segment lost 6 bases and the J segment 0 bases; nucleotides outside the gene matches: 13. This CDR3 reads CASRDRTGVWMNTEAFF. The CDR3, as DNA: TGTGCCAGCAGAGACCGGACAGGTGTATGGATGAACACTGAAGCTTTCTTT.

V usage is TRBV6-1 and J usage is TRBJ2-5; the match to TRBD2 covers 12 bases. V lost 4 bases and J lost 4; bases outside the gene matches: 4. The CDR3 covers 15 residues. CDR1 MNHNS and CDR2 SASEGT come from the germline V gene. The CDR3 is CASSVTSGGRETQYF. CDR3 DNA sequence: TGTGCCAGCAGTGTGACTAGCGGGGGTCGAGAGACCCAGTACTTC.